The 8 T cell receptor beta chains below come from one sample, sequenced in a study of radiation and T cells in renal cell carcinoma (dated by TCRdb to 2018 to 2020). The sample's time point label is to be understood as: blood 2 weeks post-SBRT. What the treatment or condition label conveys for this sample: 15 Gy SBRT to primary tumor, nephrectomy 4 weeks later. Library creation used the immunoSEQ multiplex PCR assay. TCRdb mirrors the immuneACCESS table, restricted to in-frame sequences. Some clones are absent from its copies; in checked studies, under half trace to an unresolved V gene, and the reason for the others is unknown. The sample table shows some 76,000 clones, and around 76% are seen once. The top ten hold 5.5% to 7.5% of the sample. The sequencing used blood, collected from a patient whose treatment included radiotherapy and nephrectomy. The source of these receptors is a man aged 55 to 70 with renal cell carcinoma.

This clone was observed once. The V call is TRBV2, the J call TRBJ1-4; TRBD1 might be the D (5 bases). Trimming took off 8 bases at V and 4 bases at J, with 17 bases between the two ends. Germline CDR1 is SNHLY and CDR2 is FYNNEI. The CDR3 consists of 15 residues. CDR3 DNA sequence: TGTGCCAGCGATAACCCCCGCCAGGGTAATGAAAAACTGTTTTTT. Protein sequence: CASDNPRQGNEKLFF.

The J gene is TRBJ2-4, the V gene TRBV20-1; D is ambiguous. This CDR3 spans 10 amino acids. Deletions cut 3 bases from V and 9 bases from J, with 6 bases between. Per the germline V gene, CDR1 is DFQATT and CDR2 is SNEGSKA (reference sequence). CDR3 DNA sequence: TGCAGTGCTAGTCGCGGCATTCAGTACTTC. It codes for CSASRGIQYF.

The rearrangement joins TRBV5-6 to TRBJ2-5; 9 positions match TRBD2. The CDR3 length is 18 residues. Germline V gene sequence: CDR1 SGHDT, CDR2 YYEEEE. The trim removed 3 bases at V and 5 bases at J, leaving 17 bases unmatched. In DNA form, the CDR3 reads TGTGCCAGCAGCTCTGCGGGACTAGCTTTCCAACACCGGGAGACCCAGTACTTC. Its protein is CASSSAGLAFQHRETQYF.

V usage is TRBV9 and J usage is TRBJ2-2; unclear D gene. The CDR3 consists of 12 residues. V lost 8 bases and J 3 bases, leaving 8 bases between the germline ends. Germline V gene sequence: CDR1 SGDLS, CDR2 YYNGEE. In DNA, the CDR3 is TGTGCCAGTTCCCGGGACACCGGGGAGCTGTTTTTT. This translates into CASSRDTGELFF.

This sequence joins TRBV29-1 and TRBJ2-1; D is possibly TRBD1 (6 bases). With 4 bases removed from V and 4 bases from J, the gap between germline ends came to 11 bases. The CDR3 is 13 residues long. Per the germline V gene, CDR1 is SQVTM and CDR2 is ANQGSEA. The CDR3 spells CSVADSGYNEQFF. DNA for the CDR3: TGCAGCGTTGCGGACAGCGGTTACAATGAGCAGTTCTTC.

The chain uses TRBV4-1 and TRBJ2-3; 11 positions agree with TRBD2. The CDR3 contains 18 residues. Germline V gene data show CDR1 as MGHRA and CDR2 as YSYEKL. V lost 1 base and J lost 5; bases outside the gene matches: 11. CDR3 coding DNA: TGCGCCAGCAGCCAAGGGGGGTTAGCGGGAGGGGTTGGAGATACGCAGTATTTT. Its protein product is CASSQGGLAGGVGDTQYF.

This chain connects TRBV19 to TRBJ2-3; 12 bases are a match to TRBD1. V trimming: 3 bases; J trimming: 0 bases; junction bases outside the gene matches: 10. The length of the CDR3 is 19 residues. Germline CDR1 reads LNHDA; CDR2 reads SQIVND (reference sequence). CDR3 coding DNA: TGTGCCAGTAGTATTTGGCGGGACAGGGGGCTTGGGAGCACAGATACGCAGTATTTT. Its protein product is CASSIWRDRGLGSTDTQYF.

This clone was detected only once. The V gene is TRBV2, the J gene TRBJ2-2; D is ambiguous. The V gene's germline CDR1 is SNHLY and CDR2 FYNNEI. With 3 bases removed from V and 4 bases from J, the gap between germline ends came to 9 bases. The CDR3 has 14 amino acids. The CDR3 nucleotides are TGTGCCAGCAGTGAGCAGACGGGCACCGGGGAGCTGTTTTTT. Translation gives CASSEQTGTGELFF.